Listed below are T cell receptor beta chains from one sample, sequenced in a study of cytomegalovirus exposure and HLA in healthy donors. Profiling relied on immunoSEQ multiplex PCR, and the TCRdb table lists in-frame clones only, not all of them. The sample shows some 150,000 clones, roughly 80% of them seen only once. The sequencing sample was made of PBMCs. The receptors here all came from a man aged 35 to 55 in good health and CMV-seronegative. Both conserved end residues are part of each CDR3. The D gene is left open where the match is weak. Expanded clones get a size class; other rows say once, few or many, or leave the size out.

j_call	d_call	clone_size	v_call	cdr3_aa	cdr3_nt
TRBJ2-1	TRBD1	NA	TRBV28	CASKGQGTPYNEQFF	TGTGCCAGCAAGGGACAGGGGACTCCGTACAATGAGCAGTTCTTC
TRBJ1-1	NA	NA	TRBV7-9	CASSLSGRGKGTEAFF	TGTGCCAGCAGCTTATCGGGAAGGGGGAAGGGAACTGAAGCTTTCTTT
TRBJ2-1	TRBD2	few	TRBV11-3	CASSLDLGGGYNEQFF	TGTGCCAGCAGCTTAGATTTGGGGGGGGGATACAATGAGCAGTTCTTC
TRBJ2-3	NA	NA	TRBV11-2	CASRLGGGSDTQYF	TGTGCCAGTAGATTGGGCGGGGGCTCAGATACGCAGTATTTT
TRBJ1-2	NA	NA	TRBV30	CAWLKSYYGYTF	TGTGCCTGGCTAAAGAGTTACTATGGCTACACCTTC
TRBJ1-1	NA	NA	TRBV28	CASTLREQQGRNTEAFF	TGTGCCAGCACCCTTCGGGAACAGCAAGGGAGGAACACTGAAGCTTTCTTT
TRBJ1-4	NA	once	TRBV25-1	CASSDPAVRATNEKLFF	TGTGCCAGCAGTGACCCCGCAGTCAGGGCAACTAATGAAAAACTGTTTTTT
TRBJ1-1	NA	NA	TRBV6-5	CASRTAFTEAFF	TGTGCCAGCAGAACAGCTTTCACTGAAGCTTTCTTT
TRBJ2-1	TRBD1	NA	TRBV6-6	CASSPDRGNEQFF	TGTGCCAGCAGTCCTGACAGGGGAAATGAGCAGTTCTTC
TRBJ2-7	TRBD1	NA	TRBV10-3	CAISGRRDREASYEQYF	TGTGCCATCAGTGGTAGGCGGGACAGGGAAGCTTCCTACGAGCAGTACTTC
TRBJ2-7	TRBD1	NA	TRBV5-1	CASSPGQVPTYEQYF	TGCGCCAGCAGCCCCGGACAGGTGCCTACCTACGAGCAGTACTTC
TRBJ1-1	TRBD1	NA	TRBV6-1	CASREGRGLSTEAFF	TGTGCCAGCAGAGAGGGCAGGGGGTTGAGCACTGAAGCTTTCTTT
TRBJ1-5	NA	few	TRBV6-1	CASSVDRDFSNQPQHF	TGTGCCAGCAGTGTTGACCGGGACTTTAGCAATCAGCCCCAGCATTTT
TRBJ2-5	TRBD1	NA	TRBV25-1	CASSERGPQETQYF	TGTGCCAGCAGTGAAAGGGGGCCCCAAGAGACCCAGTACTTC
TRBJ2-6	TRBD2	few	TRBV5-4	CASSPRLAGGRFTGANVLTF	TGTGCCAGCAGCCCGAGACTAGCGGGGGGGCGGTTTACTGGGGCCAACGTCCTGACTTTC
TRBJ2-3	TRBD1	NA	TRBV9	CASSVAGQGFTDTQYF	TGTGCCAGCAGCGTAGCTGGACAGGGCTTCACAGATACGCAGTATTTT
TRBJ2-1	NA	NA	TRBV7-8	CASSLLGGTANEQFF	TGTGCCAGCAGCTTACTCGGAGGGACAGCCAATGAGCAGTTCTTC
TRBJ2-2	NA	once	TRBV5-4	CASSPRQDHGTGELFF	TGTGCCAGCAGCCCAAGACAGGACCATGGCACCGGGGAGCTGTTTTTT
TRBJ2-1	NA	NA	TRBV7-9	CASSGTQDNEQFF	TGTGCCAGCAGCGGGACACAAGACAATGAGCAGTTCTTC
TRBJ1-4	NA	NA	TRBV7-9	CASSSPSGRGEKLFF	TGTGCCAGCAGCTCCCCCTCCGGGAGGGGTGAAAAACTGTTTTTT
TRBJ2-5	TRBD1	NA	TRBV7-9	CASSSGQTHPAGETQYF	TGTGCCAGCAGCTCGGGACAGACACACCCCGCAGGAGAGACCCAGTACTTC
TRBJ2-5	NA	NA	TRBV10-2	CASSGGSGGTQYF	TGCGCCAGCAGTGGCGGGTCTGGTGGGACCCAGTACTTC
TRBJ1-1	NA	few	TRBV5-5	CASSLDGDTEAFF	TGTGCCAGCAGCTTGGACGGGGACACTGAAGCTTTCTTT
TRBJ1-2	TRBD1	NA	TRBV7-2	CASSPRGQGRGGYTF	TGTGCCAGCAGCCCCAGGGGACAGGGGCGAGGCGGCTACACCTTC
TRBJ2-2	NA	many	TRBV6-5	CASSSRTNTGELFF	TGTGCCAGCAGTTCGCGGACGAACACCGGGGAGCTGTTTTTT
TRBJ2-7	NA	few	TRBV5-1	CASSGMGYSYEQYF	TGCGCCAGCAGCGGCATGGGCTACTCCTACGAGCAGTACTTC
TRBJ1-3	NA	few	TRBV5-1	CASSFGQRSTSGNTIYF	TGCGCCAGCAGCTTCGGACAGAGGAGCACCTCTGGAAACACCATATATTTT
TRBJ1-2	NA	NA	TRBV11-1	CASSLGHNYGYTF	TGTGCCAGCAGCTTAGGACACAACTATGGCTACACCTTC
TRBJ2-7	TRBD1	once	TRBV7-9	CASSSQKGTGRLYEQYF	TGTGCCAGCAGCTCACAGAAGGGGACAGGGCGGCTCTACGAGCAGTACTTC
TRBJ2-4	TRBD1	NA	TRBV5-1	CASSLGQGDKNIQYF	TGCGCCAGCAGCTTGGGACAGGGAGACAAAAACATTCAGTACTTC
TRBJ1-5	NA	NA	TRBV2	CASARQYSNQPQHF	TGTGCCAGCGCCAGACAGTATAGCAATCAGCCCCAGCATTTT
TRBJ1-2	TRBD1	NA	TRBV11-2	CASSLLSGRTGKTSYGYTF	TGTGCCAGCAGCTTACTTTCGGGCCGGACAGGGAAGACTTCTTATGGCTACACCTTC
TRBJ1-5	NA	NA	TRBV6-1	CASRAGGFQPQHF	TGTGCCAGCAGGGCCGGGGGTTTTCAGCCCCAGCATTTT
TRBJ2-2	NA	NA	TRBV6-5	CASSYSSTANTGELFF	TGTGCCAGCAGTTACTCGTCCACGGCGAACACCGGGGAGCTGTTTTTT
TRBJ1-3	NA	NA	TRBV10-3	CAISESGGIGNTIYF	TGTGCCATCAGTGAGTCTGGGGGGATCGGAAACACCATATATTTT
TRBJ2-7	TRBD1	few	TRBV29-1	CSVAGTAAYEQYF	TGCAGCGTAGCCGGGACAGCAGCCTACGAGCAGTACTTC
TRBJ2-7	NA	NA	TRBV5-8	CASKLVGTSYVYEQYF	TGTGCCAGCAAGCTTGTGGGGACTTCATACGTCTACGAGCAGTACTTC
TRBJ1-2	NA	NA	TRBV5-6	CASSLSGADGYTF	TGTGCCAGCAGCTTGTCAGGAGCGGATGGCTACACCTTC
TRBJ1-5	NA	NA	TRBV7-2	CASSSPAEAGPLNQPQHF	TGTGCCAGCAGCTCGCCGGCCGAGGCCGGCCCCCTCAATCAGCCCCAGCATTTT
TRBJ2-1	NA	NA	TRBV25-1	CASSEELVIHEQFF	TGTGCCAGCAGTGAGGAACTAGTTATCCATGAGCAGTTCTTC
TRBJ2-7	NA	NA	TRBV12-5	CASGLVLMGTFYEQYF	TGTGCTAGTGGTTTGGTACTGATGGGCACATTCTACGAGCAGTACTTC
TRBJ2-2	NA	NA	TRBV5-1	CASSLEQVSNTGELFF	TGCGCCAGCAGCTTGGAGCAGGTTTCGAACACCGGGGAGCTGTTTTTT
TRBJ2-3	NA	few	TRBV5-4	CASSFWTVFTDTQYF	TGTGCCAGCAGCTTCTGGACAGTTTTTACAGATACGCAGTATTTT
TRBJ2-7	NA	NA	TRBV5-1	CASSLAVLSYEQYF	TGCGCCAGCAGCTTGGCAGTCCTTTCCTACGAGCAGTACTTC
TRBJ1-5	TRBD1	NA	TRBV19	CASSYGQGDQPQHF	TGTGCCAGTAGCTACGGACAGGGGGATCAGCCCCAGCATTTT
TRBJ2-7	NA	NA	TRBV19	CASSPTSGWRYEQYF	TGTGCCAGTAGTCCGACCTCCGGGTGGCGATACGAGCAGTACTTC
TRBJ1-1	TRBD1	few	TRBV30	CAWSVRGQGASAFF	TGTGCCTGGAGTGTAAGGGGGCAGGGGGCGTCGGCTTTCTTT
TRBJ2-3	NA	few	TRBV5-1	CASSLGRGDADTQYF	TGCGCCAGCAGCTTGGGCAGGGGGGACGCAGATACGCAGTATTTT
TRBJ1-1	NA	NA	TRBV5-4	CASSLDFPSSLMNTEAFF	TGTGCCAGCAGCTTGGACTTTCCGTCGTCCCTTATGAACACTGAAGCTTTCTTT
TRBJ1-2	TRBD1	NA	TRBV7-9	CASSLEGDSYGYTF	TGTGCCAGCAGCTTAGAGGGGGACAGCTATGGCTACACCTTC
TRBJ1-1	NA	NA	TRBV5-5	CASSRGSLLNTEAFF	TGTGCCAGCAGCCGAGGTTCCCTCCTGAACACTGAAGCTTTCTTT
TRBJ1-3	TRBD1	NA	TRBV7-8	CASSSGQGVRLGNTIYF	TGTGCCAGCAGCTCGGGACAGGGAGTCCGGTTGGGAAACACCATATATTTT
TRBJ1-4	NA	NA	TRBV5-1	CASSLDSGGGNEKLFF	TGCGCCAGCAGCTTGGATAGCGGGGGAGGCAATGAAAAACTGTTTTTT
TRBJ2-3	TRBD2	NA	TRBV6-1	CASSGLSGGAINGTDTQYF	TGTGCCAGCAGTGGCCTTAGCGGGGGGGCCATTAATGGCACAGATACGCAGTATTTT